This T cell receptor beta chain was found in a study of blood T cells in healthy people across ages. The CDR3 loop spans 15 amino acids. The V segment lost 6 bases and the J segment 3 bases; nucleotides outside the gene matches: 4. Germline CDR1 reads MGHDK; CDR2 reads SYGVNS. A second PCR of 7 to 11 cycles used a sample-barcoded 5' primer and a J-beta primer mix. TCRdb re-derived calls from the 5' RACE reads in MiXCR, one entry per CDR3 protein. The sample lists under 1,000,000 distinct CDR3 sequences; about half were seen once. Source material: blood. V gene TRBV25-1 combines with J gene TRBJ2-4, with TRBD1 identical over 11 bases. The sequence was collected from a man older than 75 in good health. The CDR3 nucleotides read TGTGCCAGCAGGGGACAGGGGGTGGGCAAAAACATTCAGTACTTC. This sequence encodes CASRGQGVGKNIQYF. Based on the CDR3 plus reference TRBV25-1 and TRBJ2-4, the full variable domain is EADIYQTPRYLVIGTGKKITLECSQTMGHDKMYWYQQDPGMELHLIHYSYGVNSTEKGDLSSESTVSRIRTEHFPLTLESARPSHTSQYLCASRGQGVGKNIQYFGAGTRLSVL.